Following are 19 T cell receptor beta chains from one sample sequenced in a study of regulatory T cells in long-lasting Graves disease. Time point in this sample: newly diagnosed GD, antithyroid drugs for less than 3 months. TCR sequences were obtained from RNA taken from PBMCs. Construction of the TCR beta libraries employed iRepertoire HTBI primers in conjunction with Arm-PCR of CDR3 regions. TCRdb re-analysed the multiplex PCR reads in MiXCR, keeping a single row per CDR3 protein. This repertoire shows about 530,000 distinct CDR3 sequences, 15% to 20% found once; its top ten account for around a quarter. These same data were also listed under a study on T cells in Graves' hyperthyroidism and ophthalmopathy.

This specimen was peripheral blood mononuclear cells (PBMCs), taken at new diagnosis, from a patient treated with antithyroid drugs. Receptors were obtained from a woman aged 40 to 65 with Graves disease.

This clonotype was detected a few times. The chain couples TRBV19 to TRBJ2-1; no reliable D call. Gene TRBJ2-5 matches the end of the DNA better, so the J call may be wrong. The CDR3 sequence is 13 residues long. Germline CDR1 is LNHDA and CDR2 is SQIVND (reference sequence). This chain's CDR3 is CASSNMGQETQYF. In DNA, the CDR3 is TGTGCCAGTAGTAACATGGGGCAAGAGACCCAGTACTTC.

This clonotype was seen repeatedly, ten times or more. The genes are TRBV3-1 and TRBJ1-1, with TRBD1 as a possible D gene (5 bases). Between the trimmed V and J ends, which lost 1 base and 2 bases, there was a span of 8 bases. This CDR3 has 14 amino acids. Germline V gene data show CDR1 as LGHDT and CDR2 as YNNKEL (reference sequence). In nucleotides, the CDR3 is TGTGCCAGCAGCCAAGGGGGACCCAACACTGAAGCTTTCTTT. Its protein product is CASSQGGPNTEAFF.

This clonotype occurred a few times. This chain links TRBV3-1 with TRBJ1-2; D gene unclear. V dropped 4 bases and J dropped 6 bases, with 9 bases sitting between them. The CDR3 extends over 12 amino acids. Per germline, CDR1 LGHDT and CDR2 YNNKEL (reference sequence). CDR3 coding DNA: TGTGCCAGCAGCCGTCTGGAGGATGGCTACACCTTC. It specifies CASSRLEDGYTF.

This clonotype was counted at least ten times. This chain uses TRBV11-3 with TRBJ2-1, with 11 bases aligning to TRBD2. J was trimmed by 5 bases and V by 2 bases; bases with no gene match: 2. The CDR3 consists of 15 residues. In germline, CDR1 is SGHNT, CDR2 YENEEA. Written as DNA, the CDR3 is TGTGCCAGCAGCTTATCGGGACTAGCGGACAATGAGCAGTTCTTC. Its translation is CASSLSGLADNEQFF.

Regarding this clonotype: A much larger clonotype is one base distant, so this may be a read error. This chain uses TRBV7-9 with TRBJ1-2; 8 bases align to TRBD1. The germline gives CDR1 SEHNR, CDR2 FQNEAQ (reference sequence). This CDR3 has 15 amino acids. The CDR3 loop reads CASSSSDRERDGHTF. The CDR3 bases are TGTGCCAGCAGCTCCTCGGACAGGGAGCGTGATGGCCACACCTTC.

This clonotype was seen more than once but under ten times. This chain joins TRBV29-1 and TRBJ1-1; possibly TRBD1 for D (6 bases). Trimming pared 2 bases from V and 11 bases from J, leaving 18 bases between. The CDR3 has 13 residues. Per the germline V gene, CDR1 is SQVTM and CDR2 is ANQGSEA. CDR3 nucleotide sequence: TGCAGCGTTGAATTGCGGACGGGGGGCAGGGCTTTCTTT. The encoded protein is CSVELRTGGRAFF.

This clonotype was observed many times. The genes are TRBV3-1 and TRBJ1-1; possibly TRBD1 for D (6 bases). Germline V gives CDR1 LGHDT, CDR2 YNNKEL (reference sequence). The CDR3 has 11 amino acids. V was shortened by 3 bases and J by 8 bases, with 7 bases between the two germline ends. The DNA for the CDR3 is TGTGCCAGCAGCCAGACAGGCGAAGCTTTCTTT. Protein product: CASSQTGEAFF. The variable domain in full, with the rest retrieved from reference TRBV3-1 and TRBJ1-1, is DTAVSQTPKYLVTQMGNDKSIKCEQNLGHDTMYWYKQDSKKFLKIMFSYNNKELIINETVPNRFSPKSPDKAHLNLHINSLELGDSAVYFCASSQTGEAFFGQGTRLTVV.

This clonotype was recorded at least ten times. V usage is TRBV20-1 and J usage is TRBJ2-3; D not resolved. CDR1 and CDR2 from the germline V gene are DFQATT and SNEGSKA (reference sequence). The CDR3 contains 14 residues. Trimming took off 7 bases at V and 0 bases at J, with 14 bases between the two ends. The CDR3 DNA reads TGCAGTGATCGAGTTAGACCTAGCACAGATACGCAGTATTTT. Translated: CSDRVRPSTDTQYF.

About this clonotype itself: A read error may be the cause here, since a much bigger clone is one base away. This chain connects TRBV3-1 to TRBJ2-1, with TRBD2 matching 7 bases. Germline V gene sequence: CDR1 LGHDT, CDR2 YNNKEL (reference sequence). CDR3 length: 14 amino acids. In DNA form, the CDR3 reads TGTGCCAGAAGCCAAGACCCCGGTGGGACTATCGCGTTCTTC. The encoded protein is CARSQDPGGTIAFF.

This clonotype came up a few times. The CDR3 protein is CSARGLADYNEQFF. In DNA form, the CDR3 reads TGCAGTGCTAGGGGACTAGCGGACTACAATGAGCAGTTCTTC. V and J are TRBV20-1 and TRBJ2-1, with TRBD2 identical over 11 bases. The V gene's germline CDR1 is DFQATT and CDR2 SNEGSKA (reference sequence). This CDR3 has 14 residues. After removal of 3 bases from V and 3 bases from J, the junction contained 1 base not matched to a gene.

This chain joins TRBV11-2 and TRBJ1-6, with D tentatively TRBD1 (5 bases). CDR1 is SGHAT, CDR2 FQNNGV, per germline. The CDR3 has 15 amino acids. Trimming removed 8 bases at V and 9 bases at J, with 20 bases between. CDR3: CASVEGGREVSPLHF. The DNA for the CDR3 is TGTGCCAGCGTCGAGGGTGGCAGGGAGGTTTCACCCCTCCACTTT.

In the case of this clonotype: The germline gene is not matched at one end of the junction; a read error may be the cause. This sequence joins TRBV20-1 and TRBJ1-1; possible D gene TRBD1, 6 bases. Germline V gene data show CDR1 as DFQATT and CDR2 as SNEGSKA (reference sequence). The CDR3 runs to 15 residues. As DNA, the CDR3 is TGCAGTGCTAGAGGGGCAGGGGACTTGAACACTGAAGCTCTCTTT. Encoded protein: CSARGAGDLNTEALF.

This clonotype was found many times. The chain recombines TRBV27 with TRBJ1-4; 8 nucleotides align to TRBD1. Germline lookup yields CDR1 MNHEY and CDR2 SMNVEV (reference sequence). The V and J ends lost 6 bases and 3 bases, in that order; junction bases with no gene match: 6. The CDR3 length is 15 residues. The CDR3 sequence: CASRILDRANEKLFF. DNA for the CDR3: TGTGCCAGCAGGATCCTGGACAGGGCTAATGAAAAACTGTTTTTT. Full variable domain (outside the CDR3, taken from reference TRBV27 and TRBJ1-4): EAQVTQNPRYLITVTGKKLTVTCSQNMNHEYMSWYRQDPGLGLRQIYYSMNVEVTDKGDVPEGYKVSRKEKRNFPLILESPSPNQTSLYFCASRILDRANEKLFFGSGTQLSVL.

In this sample, this clonotype turned up many times. The V call is TRBV12-3 or TRBV12-4, the J call TRBJ1-1; TRBD1 is a possible D gene (5 bases). V dropped 3 bases and J dropped 1 base, with 6 bases sitting between them. This CDR3 spans 13 amino acids. The CDR3 is CASSFGGNTEAFF. CDR3 DNA: TGTGCCAGCAGTTTCGGGGGGAACACTGAAGCTTTCTTT.

V and J are TRBV6-9 and TRBJ1-2; D gene ambiguous. Germline values: CDR1 MNHGY, CDR2 SVAAGI. This CDR3 is built from 14 residues. Trimming shortened V by 4 bases and J by 3 bases, and 12 bases separated the two germline ends. CDR3 sequence reads: CASSSEASYYGYTF. The CDR3 nucleotides are TGTGCCAGCAGTTCCGAGGCCAGCTACTATGGCTACACCTTC.

Only a few counts were recorded for this clonotype. The chain joins TRBV11-3 to TRBJ2-7; D may be TRBD1 (6 bases). The CDR3 runs 15 residues. Germline assignment: CDR1 SGHNT and CDR2 YENEEA. V was pared by 0 bases and J by 3 bases, with 12 bases between. CDR3 region: CASSLEGTPYYEQYF. CDR3 in DNA: TGTGCCAGCAGCTTAGAAGGGACACCTTACTACGAGCAGTACTTC.

This clonotype was observed many times. The chain is built from TRBV20-1 and TRBJ1-2; D remains unclear. In germline, CDR1 is DFQATT, CDR2 SNEGSKA (reference sequence). This CDR3 comprises 11 residues. The CDR3 loop reads CICPDNYGYTF. The CDR3 DNA sequence: TGCATTTGTCCAGACAACTATGGCTACACCTTC.

This clonotype was recorded at least ten times. The chain uses TRBV11-2 and TRBJ1-2, with D unresolved. The CDR3 extends over 9 amino acids. V gave up 6 bases and J gave up 7 bases, with 3 bases separating them. CDR1 is SGHAT and CDR2 is FQNNGV in the germline V gene. The CDR3 DNA reads TGTGCCAGCAGTTGTGGCTACACCTTC. Its protein product is CASSCGYTF.

This clonotype was detected a few times. The chain carries TRBV28 and TRBJ1-5; unclear D gene. CDR1 MDHEN and CDR2 SYDVKM come from the germline V gene. The CDR3 is made up of 15 amino acids. The V gene lost 5 bases and the J gene lost 2 bases, with 13 bases spanning the gap. In DNA form, the CDR3 reads TGTGCCAGCAGTCTGAATACACGGGGCAATCAGCCCCAGCATTTT. Its protein is CASSLNTRGNQPQHF.